The 10 T cell receptor beta chains below were found in one sample sequenced in a study of T cells in Graves' hyperthyroidism and ophthalmopathy. Regions amplified from RNA transcripts were the TCR beta CDR3 regions. HTBI primers drove first-round RT-PCR of the TCR CDR3. MiXCR, applied by TCRdb to the multiplex PCR reads, yields one record per CDR3 protein. Altogether fewer than 650,000 distinct CDR3 sequences are present, 13% to 15% being singletons, with the ten largest covering about 6.6%. Specimen: blood. The source is a woman aged 18 to 35 with Graves' ophthalmopathy.

This clonotype was recorded at least ten times. V and J are TRBV7-9 and TRBJ2-3; D not certain. The V and J ends lost 1 base and 0 bases respectively, with 5 bases between them. The CDR3 covers 14 residues. Germline values: CDR1 SEHNR, CDR2 FQNEAQ (reference sequence). The DNA for the CDR3 is TGTGCCAGCAGCTTAGTGGCCAGCACAGATACGCAGTATTTT. Its protein product is CASSLVASTDTQYF.

Many counts were recorded for this clonotype. This chain connects TRBV6-1 to TRBJ1-2, with D possibly TRBD1 on 6 matching bases. The CDR3 spans 13 residues. V gave up 7 bases and J gave up 2 bases, with 11 bases separating them. From germline, CDR1 is MNHNS and CDR2 SASEGT. CDR3 sequence reads: CASTAGGNYGYTF. The CDR3 DNA is TGTGCCAGCACCGCCGGGGGCAACTATGGCTACACCTTC.

This clonotype was picked up many times. The V call is TRBV5-1, the J call TRBJ2-1, with D maybe TRBD1 (6 bases). The germline V gene has CDR1 SGHRS and CDR2 YFSETQ. V dropped 4 bases and J dropped 10 bases, with 15 bases sitting between them. This CDR3 is 13 amino acids long. The CDR3 sequence: CASSTSGQPEQFF. CDR3 bases: TGCGCCAGCAGCACCTCAGGACAGCCAGAGCAGTTCTTC.

There are many counts of this clonotype. The chain recombines TRBV29-1 with TRBJ1-1, with 11 bases aligning to TRBD1. Germline assignment: CDR1 SQVTM and CDR2 ANQGSEA. This CDR3 comprises 16 residues. J was trimmed by 5 bases and V by 1 base; bases with no gene match: 9. The CDR3 DNA reads as TGCAGCGTTGAAGGCTGGGCTGGACAGGGGGCAACTGAAGCTTTCTTT. This codes for CSVEGWAGQGATEAFF.

This clonotype occurred many times. This chain connects TRBV11-2 to TRBJ1-3, with unresolved D. CDR1 is SGHAT, CDR2 FQNNGV, per germline. Deletions cut 9 bases from V and 2 bases from J, with 11 bases between. This CDR3 contains 13 residues. The CDR3 spells CASRRGAGNTIYF. CDR3 DNA sequence: TGTGCCAGTAGGCGGGGTGCTGGAAACACCATATATTTT.

This clonotype was observed many times. Here the CDR3 DNA reads TGCAGTGCTAGAGCTAGTTCGCAGGCGAACACCGGGGAGCTGTTTTTT. Its protein is CSARASSQANTGELFF. The chain couples TRBV20-1 to TRBJ2-2; D not resolved. This CDR3 has 16 amino acids. V was pared by 1 base and J by 0 bases, with 12 bases between. Germline V gene data show CDR1 as DFQATT and CDR2 as SNEGSKA (reference sequence).

This clonotype turned up a few times. This chain connects TRBV27 to TRBJ2-3; D is unclear. The CDR3 has 16 residues. Germline values: CDR1 MNHEY, CDR2 SMNVEV (reference sequence). V dropped 0 bases and J dropped 2 bases, with 12 bases sitting between them. CDR3 nucleotides: TGTGCCAGCAGTTTATCCTGGCTAACGGACACAGATACGCAGTATTTT. It translates to CASSLSWLTDTDTQYF.

With respect to this clonotype: One end of the junction varies from germline; a read error may be responsible. The DNA for the CDR3 is TGTGCCAGCAGTTTCGGGGCAGGGCTATTGACGAACACCGGGGAGCCGTTTTTT. Amino acid sequence: CASSFGAGLLTNTGEPFF. The chain is built from TRBV12-3 or TRBV12-4 and TRBJ2-2, with D perhaps assigned TRBD1 or TRBD2 (5 bases each). The CDR3 extends over 18 amino acids.

This clonotype was picked up one time. The rearrangement links TRBV6-4 to TRBJ2-3; 7 positions agree with TRBD1. This CDR3 is 15 amino acids long. After removal of 6 bases from V and 0 bases from J, the junction contained 6 bases not matched to a gene. Looked up from germline, CDR1 is MRHNA and CDR2 is SNTAGT. CDR3 in amino acids: CASSSNRGSTDTQYF. DNA for the CDR3: TGTGCCAGCAGCTCGAACAGGGGCAGCACAGATACGCAGTATTTT.

The chain is built from TRBV30 and TRBJ1-6; TRBD1 might be the D (6 bases). CDR3 length: 16 amino acids. V gave up 3 bases and J gave up 2 bases, with 14 bases separating them. CDR1 and CDR2 (germline): GTSNPN, SVGIG (reference sequence). Written as DNA, the CDR3 is TGTGCCTGGAGGCGGACAGAAGAACCCTATAATTCACCCCTCCACTTT. Protein sequence: CAWRRTEEPYNSPLHF.